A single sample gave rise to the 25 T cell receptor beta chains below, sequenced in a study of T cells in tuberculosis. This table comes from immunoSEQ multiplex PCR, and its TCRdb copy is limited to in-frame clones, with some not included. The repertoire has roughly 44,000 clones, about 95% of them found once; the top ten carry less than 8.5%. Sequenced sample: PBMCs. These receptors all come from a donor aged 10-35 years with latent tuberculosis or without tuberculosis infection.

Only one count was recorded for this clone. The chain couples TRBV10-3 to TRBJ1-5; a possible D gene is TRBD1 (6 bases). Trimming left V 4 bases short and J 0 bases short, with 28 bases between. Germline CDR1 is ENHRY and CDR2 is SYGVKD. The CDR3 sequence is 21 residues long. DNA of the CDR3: TGTGCCATCAGTGCGAGAGCAGTAGCCTCGACAGGATCTAATAGCAATCAGCCCCAGCATTTT. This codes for CAISARAVASTGSNSNQPQHF.

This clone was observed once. The CDR3 is CASSSVSSEQFF. The CDR3 bases are TGTGCCAGCAGCTCCGTAAGTAGTGAGCAGTTCTTC. The rearrangement uses TRBV7-9 and TRBJ2-1; unclear D gene. The CDR3 consists of 12 residues. V was trimmed by 4 bases and J by 9 bases, leaving 10 bases between them. The germline CDR1 and CDR2 sequences are SEHNR and FQNEAQ (reference sequence). The full variable domain, completed using reference TRBV7-9 and TRBJ2-1, is DTGVSQNPRHKITKRGQNVTFRCDPISEHNRLYWYRQTLGQGPEFLTYFQNEAQLEKSRLLSDRFSAERPKGSFSTLEIQRTEQGDSAMYLCASSSVSSEQFFGPGTRLTVL.

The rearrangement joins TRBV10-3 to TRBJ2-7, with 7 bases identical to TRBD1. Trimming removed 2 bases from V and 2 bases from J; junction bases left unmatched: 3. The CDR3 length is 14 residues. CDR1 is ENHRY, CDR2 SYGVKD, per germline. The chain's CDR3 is CAISEAGGTYEQYF. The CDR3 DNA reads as TGTGCCATCAGTGAGGCAGGGGGTACCTACGAGCAGTACTTC.

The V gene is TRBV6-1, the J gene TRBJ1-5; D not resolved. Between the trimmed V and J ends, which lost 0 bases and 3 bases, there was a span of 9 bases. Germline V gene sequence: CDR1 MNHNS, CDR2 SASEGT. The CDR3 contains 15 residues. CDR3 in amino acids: CASSEARGYNQPQHF. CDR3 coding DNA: TGTGCCAGCAGTGAAGCGCGAGGGTACAATCAGCCCCAGCATTTT.

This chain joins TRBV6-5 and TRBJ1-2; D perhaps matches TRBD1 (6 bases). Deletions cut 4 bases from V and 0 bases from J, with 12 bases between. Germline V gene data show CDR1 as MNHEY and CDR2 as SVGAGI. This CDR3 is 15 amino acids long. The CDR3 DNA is TGTGCCAGCAGTTTGACAGGAATTTCTAACTATGGCTACACCTTC. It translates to CASSLTGISNYGYTF.

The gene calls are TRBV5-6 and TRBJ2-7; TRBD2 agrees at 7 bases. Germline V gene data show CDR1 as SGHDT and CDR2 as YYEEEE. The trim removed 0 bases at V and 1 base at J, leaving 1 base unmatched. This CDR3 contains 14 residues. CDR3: CASSLAGGSYEQYF. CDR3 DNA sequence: TGTGCCAGCAGCTTGGCGGGGGGTTCCTACGAGCAGTACTTC.

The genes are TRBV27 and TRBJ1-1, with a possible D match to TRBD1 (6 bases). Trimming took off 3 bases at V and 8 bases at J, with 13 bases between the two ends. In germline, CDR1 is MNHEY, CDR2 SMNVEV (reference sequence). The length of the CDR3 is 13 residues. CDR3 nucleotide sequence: TGTGCCAGCAGTTTTTACAGGGCAACCGAAGCTTTCTTT. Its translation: CASSFYRATEAFF.

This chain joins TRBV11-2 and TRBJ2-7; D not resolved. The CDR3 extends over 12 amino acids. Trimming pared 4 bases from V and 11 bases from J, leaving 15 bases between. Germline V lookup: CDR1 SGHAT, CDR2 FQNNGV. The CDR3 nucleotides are TGTGCCAGCAGCTCCCAAGCTACGGTTGAGTACTTC. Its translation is CASSSQATVEYF.

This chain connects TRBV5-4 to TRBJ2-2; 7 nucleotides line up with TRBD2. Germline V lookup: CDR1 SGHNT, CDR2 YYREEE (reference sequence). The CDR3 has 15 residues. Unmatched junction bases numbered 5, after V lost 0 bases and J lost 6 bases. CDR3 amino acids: CASSLDPTSAGELFF. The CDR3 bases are TGTGCCAGCAGCTTGGACCCAACTAGCGCCGGGGAGCTGTTTTTT.

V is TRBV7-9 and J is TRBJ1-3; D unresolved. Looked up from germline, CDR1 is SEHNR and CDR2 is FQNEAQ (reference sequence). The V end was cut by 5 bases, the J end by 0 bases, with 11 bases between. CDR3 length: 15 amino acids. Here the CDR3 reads CASSRETYSGNTIYF. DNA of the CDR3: TGTGCCAGCAGCCGGGAGACTTACTCTGGAAACACCATATATTTT.

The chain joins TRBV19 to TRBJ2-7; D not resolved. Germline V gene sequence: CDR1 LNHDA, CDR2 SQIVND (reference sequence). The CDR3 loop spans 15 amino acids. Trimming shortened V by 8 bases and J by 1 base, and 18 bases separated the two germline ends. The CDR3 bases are TGTGCCAGTTCCCCCTCGACATACCATTCCTACGAGCAGTACTTC. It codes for CASSPSTYHSYEQYF. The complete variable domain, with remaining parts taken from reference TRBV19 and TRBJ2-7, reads DGGITQSPKYLFRKEGQNVTLSCEQNLNHDAMYWYRQDPGQGLRLIYYSQIVNDFQKGDIAEGYSVSREKKESFPLTVTSAQKNPTAFYLCASSPSTYHSYEQYFGPGTRLTVT.

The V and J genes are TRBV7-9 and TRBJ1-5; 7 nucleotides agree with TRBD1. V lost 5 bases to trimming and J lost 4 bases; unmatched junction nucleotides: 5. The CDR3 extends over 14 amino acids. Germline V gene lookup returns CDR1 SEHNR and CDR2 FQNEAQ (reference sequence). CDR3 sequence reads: CASSMTGFNQPQHF. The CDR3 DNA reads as TGTGCCAGCAGCATGACAGGGTTTAATCAGCCCCAGCATTTT.

The CDR3 DNA reads TGTGCCAGTAGCTTTCCGGGACTAGCGTCCTACAATGAGCAGTTCTTC. Translating gives CASSFPGLASYNEQFF. The genes are TRBV19 and TRBJ2-1; TRBD2 aligns across 10 bases. The CDR3 has 16 amino acids. The germline gives CDR1 LNHDA, CDR2 SQIVND (reference sequence). V was clipped by 6 bases and J by 1 base; unmatched bases: 6.

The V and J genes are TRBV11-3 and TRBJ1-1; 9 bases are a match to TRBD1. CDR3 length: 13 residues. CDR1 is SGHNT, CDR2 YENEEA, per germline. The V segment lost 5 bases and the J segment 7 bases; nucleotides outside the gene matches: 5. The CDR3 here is CASSPGTGIEAFF. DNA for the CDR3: TGTGCCAGCAGCCCTGGGACAGGGATTGAAGCTTTCTTT.

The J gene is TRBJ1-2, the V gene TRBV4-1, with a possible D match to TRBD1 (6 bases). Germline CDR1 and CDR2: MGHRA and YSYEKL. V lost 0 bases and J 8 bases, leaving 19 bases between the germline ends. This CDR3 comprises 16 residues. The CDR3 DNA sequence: TGCGCCAGCAGCCAAGAAGGGATCAGGGGTGGGGGAGGCTACACCTTC. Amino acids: CASSQEGIRGGGGYTF.

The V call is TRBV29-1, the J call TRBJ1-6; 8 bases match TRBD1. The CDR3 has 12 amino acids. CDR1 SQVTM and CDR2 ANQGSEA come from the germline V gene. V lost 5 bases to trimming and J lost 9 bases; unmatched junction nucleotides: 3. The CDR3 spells CSVRQGCSPLHF. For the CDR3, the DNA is TGCAGCGTTAGACAGGGGTGTTCACCCCTCCACTTT.

CDR3 bases: TGTGCCAGCAGTTACAACTCGGGGGTCACTGAAGCTTTCTTT. This translates into CASSYNSGVTEAFF. The gene calls are TRBV6-5 and TRBJ1-1; a possible D gene is TRBD1 (5 bases). With 2 bases removed from V and 4 bases from J, the gap between germline ends came to 11 bases. Germline V gene data show CDR1 as MNHEY and CDR2 as SVGAGI. This CDR3 is built from 14 residues.

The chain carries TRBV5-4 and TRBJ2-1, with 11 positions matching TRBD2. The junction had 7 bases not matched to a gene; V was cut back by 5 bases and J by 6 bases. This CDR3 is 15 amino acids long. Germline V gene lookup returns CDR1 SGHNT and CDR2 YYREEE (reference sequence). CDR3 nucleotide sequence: TGTGCCAGCAGAACTAGCGGGAGTCGGGTCAATGAGCAGTTCTTC. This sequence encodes CASRTSGSRVNEQFF.

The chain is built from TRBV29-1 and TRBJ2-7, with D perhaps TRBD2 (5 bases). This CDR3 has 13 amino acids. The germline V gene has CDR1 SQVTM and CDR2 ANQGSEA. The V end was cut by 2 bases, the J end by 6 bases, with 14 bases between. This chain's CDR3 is CSVERAGFSEQYF. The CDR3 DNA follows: TGCAGCGTTGAACGGGCGGGCTTCTCCGAGCAGTACTTC.

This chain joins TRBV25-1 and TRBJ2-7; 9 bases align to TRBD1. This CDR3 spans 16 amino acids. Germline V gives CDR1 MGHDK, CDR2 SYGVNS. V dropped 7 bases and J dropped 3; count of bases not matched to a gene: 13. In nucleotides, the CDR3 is TGTGCCAGCACCCCGGGCGGACAGGGGAAAAACTACGAGCAGTACTTC. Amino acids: CASTPGGQGKNYEQYF.

The CDR3 protein is CAIRSATGDQPQHF. The CDR3 nucleotides are TGTGCCATCAGGTCCGCGACAGGCGATCAGCCCCAGCATTTT. The V and J genes are TRBV10-3 and TRBJ1-5, with D possibly matching TRBD1 (6 bases). CDR3 size: 14 residues. The V gene lost 6 bases and the J gene lost 5 bases, with 14 bases spanning the gap. The germline gives CDR1 ENHRY, CDR2 SYGVKD.

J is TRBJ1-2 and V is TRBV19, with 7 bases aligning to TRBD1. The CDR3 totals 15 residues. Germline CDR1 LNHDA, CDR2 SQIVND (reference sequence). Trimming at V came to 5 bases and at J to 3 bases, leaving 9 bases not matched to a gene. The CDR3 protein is CASSETGRVYYGYTF. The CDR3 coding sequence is TGTGCCAGTAGTGAGACAGGGAGAGTTTACTATGGCTACACCTTC.

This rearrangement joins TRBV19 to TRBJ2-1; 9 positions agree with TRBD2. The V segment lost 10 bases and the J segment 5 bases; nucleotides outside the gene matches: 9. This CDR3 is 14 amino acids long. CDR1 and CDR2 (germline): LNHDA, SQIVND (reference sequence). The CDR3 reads CATLLAGSDNEQFF. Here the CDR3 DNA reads TGTGCCACCCTTCTAGCGGGATCTGACAATGAGCAGTTCTTC.

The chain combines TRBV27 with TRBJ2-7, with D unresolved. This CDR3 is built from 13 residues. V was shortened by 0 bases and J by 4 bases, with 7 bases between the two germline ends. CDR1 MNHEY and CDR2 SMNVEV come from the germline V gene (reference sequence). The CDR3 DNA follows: TGTGCCAGCAGTTTATCGTCGGGTTACGAGCAGTACTTC. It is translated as CASSLSSGYEQYF.

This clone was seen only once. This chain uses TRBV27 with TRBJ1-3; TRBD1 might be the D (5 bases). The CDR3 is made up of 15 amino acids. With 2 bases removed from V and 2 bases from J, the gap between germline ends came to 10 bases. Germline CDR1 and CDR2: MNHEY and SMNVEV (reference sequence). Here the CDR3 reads CASSLLWGAGNTIYF. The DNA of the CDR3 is TGTGCCAGCAGTTTACTATGGGGCGCTGGAAACACCATATATTTT.